This T cell receptor beta chain was sequenced for a study of blood T cell repertoires in COVID-19. Profiling relied on immunoSEQ multiplex PCR, and the TCRdb table lists in-frame clones only, not all of them. The sample includes under 130,000 clones, 87% of them seen just once. Unmatched junction bases numbered 6, after V lost 0 bases and J lost 5 bases. Per the germline V gene, CDR1 is MNHEY and CDR2 is SVGEGT. This CDR3 has 15 amino acids. The sequenced material came from peripheral blood. The rearrangement joins TRBV6-2 or TRBV6-3 to TRBJ1-2; 7 nucleotides line up with TRBD1. The sequence came from a human donor in a cohort sampled during active COVID-19. The CDR3 spells CASSYSTTGAYGYTF. The CDR3 bases are TGTGCCAGCAGTTACTCGACAACAGGGGCATATGGCTACACCTTC.